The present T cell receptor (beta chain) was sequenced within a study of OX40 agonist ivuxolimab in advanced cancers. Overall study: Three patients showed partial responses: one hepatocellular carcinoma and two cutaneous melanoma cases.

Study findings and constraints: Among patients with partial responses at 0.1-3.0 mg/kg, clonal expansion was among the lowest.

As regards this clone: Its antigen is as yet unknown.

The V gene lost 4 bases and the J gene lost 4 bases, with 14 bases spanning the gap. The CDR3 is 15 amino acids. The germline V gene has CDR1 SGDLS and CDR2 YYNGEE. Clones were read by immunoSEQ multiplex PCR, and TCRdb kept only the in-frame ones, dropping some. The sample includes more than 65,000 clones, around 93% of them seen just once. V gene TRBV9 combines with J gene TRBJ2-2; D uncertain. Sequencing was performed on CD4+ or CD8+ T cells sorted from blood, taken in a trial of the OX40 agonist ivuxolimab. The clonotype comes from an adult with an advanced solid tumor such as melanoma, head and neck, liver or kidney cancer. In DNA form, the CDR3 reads TGTGCCAGCAGCCCCTCGATTCAGCCCACCGGGGAGCTGTTTTTT. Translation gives CASSPSIQPTGELFF.